The entry below gives a single T cell receptor beta chain sequence along with its context. The CDR3 has 15 residues. The germline V gene encodes CDR1 LNHDA and CDR2 SQIVND (reference sequence). The V gene end was trimmed by 4 bases and the J gene end by 4 bases; junction bases not matched to a gene: 7. The sample originates from a study of blood T cell repertoires in COVID-19. Generated by immunoSEQ multiplex PCR, the TCRdb table keeps only in-frame clones and is missing some. The repertoire holds some 240,000 clones, approximately 92% seen once, with about 4.6% in the top ten. The sample consisted of peripheral blood. The sequence was collected from a woman in her 40s who had recovered from COVID-19. The V call is TRBV19, the J call TRBJ2-3, with 8 bases fitting TRBD2. In DNA form, the CDR3 reads TGTGCCAGTAGTAGGCGGGGGGCTGGAGCAGATACGCAGTATTTT. This encodes CASSRRGAGADTQYF.